This T cell receptor beta chain was sequenced in a study of blood T cell repertoires in COVID-19. Study-wide context: Samples of COVID-19 (acute and convalescent) were obtained from the United States, Italy and Spain.

Original analysis: Amplification of reference gene primers was used by the study to estimate nucleated cell counts. Here immunoSEQ multiplex PCR was the method, and the copy in TCRdb shows in-frame clones only, minus some. V and J calls and clone size follow that table, whereas D and trimming were derived from the DNA. The sample contains approximately 150,000 clones, approximately 89% of which appear only once. The CDR3 consists of 11 residues. Trimming stripped 3 bases from V and 2 bases from J, with 4 bases between. Germline CDR1 DFQATT, CDR2 SNEGSKA (reference sequence). Sequenced sample: peripheral blood. The TCR originated in a human donor in a cohort sampled during active COVID-19. The J gene is TRBJ1-1, the V gene TRBV20-1; D not resolved. The CDR3, as DNA: TGCAGTGCTAGTACTAACACTGAAGCTTTCTTT. Translated: CSASTNTEAFF.